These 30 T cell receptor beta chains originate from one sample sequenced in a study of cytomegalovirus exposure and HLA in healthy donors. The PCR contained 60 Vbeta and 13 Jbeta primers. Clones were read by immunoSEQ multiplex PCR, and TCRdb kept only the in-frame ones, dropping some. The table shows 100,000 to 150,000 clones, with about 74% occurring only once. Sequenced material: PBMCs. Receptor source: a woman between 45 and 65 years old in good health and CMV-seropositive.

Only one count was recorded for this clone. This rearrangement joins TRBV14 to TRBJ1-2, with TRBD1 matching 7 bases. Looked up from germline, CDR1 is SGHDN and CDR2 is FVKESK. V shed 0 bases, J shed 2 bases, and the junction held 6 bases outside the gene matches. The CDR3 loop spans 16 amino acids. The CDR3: CASSQDAPGGNYGYTF. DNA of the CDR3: TGTGCCAGCAGCCAAGACGCGCCAGGGGGGAACTATGGCTACACCTTC.

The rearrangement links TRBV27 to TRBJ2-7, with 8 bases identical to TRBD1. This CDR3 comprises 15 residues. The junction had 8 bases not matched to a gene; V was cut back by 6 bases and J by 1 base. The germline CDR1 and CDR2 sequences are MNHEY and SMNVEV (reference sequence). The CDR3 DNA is TGTGCCAGCAGAATGGGTCGGGACAGGTCCTACGAGCAGTACTTC. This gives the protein CASRMGRDRSYEQYF.

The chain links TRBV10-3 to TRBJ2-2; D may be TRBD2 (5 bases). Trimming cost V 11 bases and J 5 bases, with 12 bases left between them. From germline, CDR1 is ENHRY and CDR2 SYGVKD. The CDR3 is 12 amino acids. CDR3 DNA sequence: TGTGCCTCGGCCACGGGGACCGGGGAGCTGTTTTTT. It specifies CASATGTGELFF.

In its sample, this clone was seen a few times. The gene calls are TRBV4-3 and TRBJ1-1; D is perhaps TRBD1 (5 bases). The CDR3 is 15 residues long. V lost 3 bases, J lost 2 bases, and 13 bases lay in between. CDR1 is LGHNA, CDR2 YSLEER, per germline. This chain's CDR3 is CASSHNSRANTEAFF. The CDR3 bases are TGCGCCAGCAGCCACAATTCCAGGGCTAACACTGAAGCTTTCTTT.

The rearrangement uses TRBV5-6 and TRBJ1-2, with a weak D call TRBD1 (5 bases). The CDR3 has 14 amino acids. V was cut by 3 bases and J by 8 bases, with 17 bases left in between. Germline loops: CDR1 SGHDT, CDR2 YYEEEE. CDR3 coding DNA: TGTGCCAGCAGCTCCCCCGGGGGGGGTCGGGGCTACACCTTC. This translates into CASSSPGGGRGYTF. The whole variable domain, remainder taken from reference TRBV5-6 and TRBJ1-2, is DAGVTQSPTHLIKTRGQQVTLRCSPKSGHDTVSWYQQALGQGPQFIFQYYEEEERQRGNFPDRFSGHQFPNYSSELNVNALLLGDSALYLCASSSPGGGRGYTFGSGTRLTVV.

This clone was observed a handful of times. The CDR3 nucleotides read TGTGCCAGCAAGGTGACTCAGGGGGCTGGGCCCCAGCATTTT. Translated, it gives CASKVTQGAGPQHF. The chain employs TRBV27 and TRBJ1-5, with TRBD1 matching over 8 bases. Germline CDR1 reads MNHEY; CDR2 reads SMNVEV (reference sequence). Unmatched junction bases numbered 11, after V lost 7 bases and J lost 9 bases. The CDR3 runs 14 residues.

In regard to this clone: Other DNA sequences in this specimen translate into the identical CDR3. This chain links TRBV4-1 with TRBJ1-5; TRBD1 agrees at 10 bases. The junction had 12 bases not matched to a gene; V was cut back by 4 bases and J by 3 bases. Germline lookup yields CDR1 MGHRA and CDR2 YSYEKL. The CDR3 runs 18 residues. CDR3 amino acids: CASSPRDRGVNYNQPQHF. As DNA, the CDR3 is TGCGCCAGCAGCCCCCGGGACAGGGGCGTTAATTACAATCAGCCCCAGCATTTT.

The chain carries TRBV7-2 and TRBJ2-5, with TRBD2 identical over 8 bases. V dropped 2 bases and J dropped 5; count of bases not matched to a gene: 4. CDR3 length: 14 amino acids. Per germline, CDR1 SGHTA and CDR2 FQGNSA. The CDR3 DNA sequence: TGTGCCAGCAGCTTATGGCGGGGGGTCGAGACCCAGTACTTC. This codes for CASSLWRGVETQYF.

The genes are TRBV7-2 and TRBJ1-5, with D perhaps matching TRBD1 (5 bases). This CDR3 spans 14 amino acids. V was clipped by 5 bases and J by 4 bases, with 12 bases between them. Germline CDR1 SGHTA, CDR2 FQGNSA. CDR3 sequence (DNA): TGTGCCAGCAGCCGGCCGGGGGGAAATCAGCCCCAGCATTTT. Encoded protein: CASSRPGGNQPQHF.

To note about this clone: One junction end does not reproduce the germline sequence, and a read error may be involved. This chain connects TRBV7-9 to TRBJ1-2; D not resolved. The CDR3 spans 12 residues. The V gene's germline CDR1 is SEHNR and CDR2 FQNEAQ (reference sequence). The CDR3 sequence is CASTRVENGYPF. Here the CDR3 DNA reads TGTGCCAGCACCCGGGTGGAGAACGGCTACCCCTTC.

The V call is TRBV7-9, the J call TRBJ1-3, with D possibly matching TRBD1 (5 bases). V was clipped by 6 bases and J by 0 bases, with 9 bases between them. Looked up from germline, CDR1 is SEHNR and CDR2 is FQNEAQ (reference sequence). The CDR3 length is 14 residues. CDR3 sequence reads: CASSRGDSGNTIYF. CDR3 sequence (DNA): TGTGCCAGCAGTCGGGGGGACTCTGGAAACACCATATATTTT.

CDR3 sequence (DNA): TGTGCCAGTAGTACGGGACAGCTAAGTCGTGAGACCCAGTACTTC. Translating it yields CASSTGQLSRETQYF. The rearrangement links TRBV19 to TRBJ2-5; 7 bases are shared with TRBD1. Germline trimming cut 4 bases from V and 5 bases from J; bases unmatched to any gene: 10. Germline loops: CDR1 LNHDA, CDR2 SQIVND (reference sequence). This CDR3 has 15 residues. Drawing the rest from reference TRBV19 and TRBJ2-5, the complete variable domain is DGGITQSPKYLFRKEGQNVTLSCEQNLNHDAMYWYRQDPGQGLRLIYYSQIVNDFQKGDIAEGYSVSREKKESFPLTVTSAQKNPTAFYLCASSTGQLSRETQYFGPGTRLLVL.

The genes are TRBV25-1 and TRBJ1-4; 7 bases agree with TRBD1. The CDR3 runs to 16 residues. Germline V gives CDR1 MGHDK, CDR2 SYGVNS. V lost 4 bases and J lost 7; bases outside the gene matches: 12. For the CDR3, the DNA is TGTGCCAGCAGTGGCACATGGACAGGCAAGGGTGAAAAACTGTTTTTT. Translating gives CASSGTWTGKGEKLFF.

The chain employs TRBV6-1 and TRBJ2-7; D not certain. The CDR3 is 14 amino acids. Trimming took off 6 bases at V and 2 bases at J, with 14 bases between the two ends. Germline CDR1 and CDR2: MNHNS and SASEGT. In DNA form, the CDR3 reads TGTGCCAGCAGGAGCCCTACTCCCACCTACGAGCAGTACTTC. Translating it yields CASRSPTPTYEQYF.

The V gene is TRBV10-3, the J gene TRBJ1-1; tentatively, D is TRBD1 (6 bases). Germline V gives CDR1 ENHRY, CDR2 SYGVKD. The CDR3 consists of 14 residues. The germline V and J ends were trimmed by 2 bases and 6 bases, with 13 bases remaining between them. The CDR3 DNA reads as TGTGCCATCAGTGAGGTGCAGGGGAGCCCTGAAGCTTTCTTT. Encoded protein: CAISEVQGSPEAFF.

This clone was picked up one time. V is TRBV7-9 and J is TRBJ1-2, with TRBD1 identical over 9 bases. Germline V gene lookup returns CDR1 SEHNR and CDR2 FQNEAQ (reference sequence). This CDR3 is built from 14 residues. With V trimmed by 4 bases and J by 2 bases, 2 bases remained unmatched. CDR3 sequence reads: CASSWDRANYGYTF. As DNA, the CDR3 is TGTGCCAGCAGCTGGGACAGGGCGAACTATGGCTACACCTTC.

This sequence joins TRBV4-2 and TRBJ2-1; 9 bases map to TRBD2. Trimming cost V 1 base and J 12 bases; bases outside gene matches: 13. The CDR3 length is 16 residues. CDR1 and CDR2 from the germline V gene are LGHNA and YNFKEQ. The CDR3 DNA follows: TGTGCCAGCAGCCAAGCCGACCAGCGGGGGGAAAAGAGGCAGTTCTTC. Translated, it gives CASSQADQRGEKRQFF.

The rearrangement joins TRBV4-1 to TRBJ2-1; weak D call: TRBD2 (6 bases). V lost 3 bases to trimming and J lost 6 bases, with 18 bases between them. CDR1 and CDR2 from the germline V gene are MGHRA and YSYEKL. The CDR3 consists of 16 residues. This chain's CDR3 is CASSQAGSELGNEQFF. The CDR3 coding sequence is TGCGCCAGCAGCCAGGCCGGGAGTGAGCTGGGCAATGAGCAGTTCTTC.

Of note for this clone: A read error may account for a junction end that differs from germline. The CDR3 loop reads CSSSAEGGSNQPQHF. The CDR3 DNA reads as TGTTCCAGCAGCGCAGAGGGGGGGAGCAATCAGCCCCAGCATTTT. This chain links TRBV7-9 with TRBJ1-5; the D gene is possibly TRBD1 (6 bases). Germline values: CDR1 SEHNR, CDR2 FQNEAQ (reference sequence). The CDR3 runs to 15 residues.

The CDR3 sequence: CASSYSDGNNQPQHF. CDR3 DNA: TGTGCCAGCAGTTACAGTGACGGGAACAATCAGCCCCAGCATTTT. V gene TRBV6-5 combines with J gene TRBJ1-5; D is uncertain. CDR3 size: 15 residues. V was clipped by 2 bases and J by 3 bases, with 11 bases between them. Germline lookup yields CDR1 MNHEY and CDR2 SVGAGI.

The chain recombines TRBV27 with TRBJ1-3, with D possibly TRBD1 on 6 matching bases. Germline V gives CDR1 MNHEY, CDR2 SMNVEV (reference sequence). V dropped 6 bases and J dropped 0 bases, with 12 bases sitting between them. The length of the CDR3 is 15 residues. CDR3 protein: CASSPRGTSGNTIYF. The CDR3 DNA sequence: TGTGCCAGCAGCCCCAGGGGAACCTCTGGAAACACCATATATTTT.

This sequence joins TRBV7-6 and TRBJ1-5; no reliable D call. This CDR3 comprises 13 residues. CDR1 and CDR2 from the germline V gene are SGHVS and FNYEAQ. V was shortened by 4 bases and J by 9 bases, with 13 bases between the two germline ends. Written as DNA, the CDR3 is TGTGCCAGCAGCTACACGCAAGAATGGCCCCAGCATTTT. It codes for CASSYTQEWPQHF.

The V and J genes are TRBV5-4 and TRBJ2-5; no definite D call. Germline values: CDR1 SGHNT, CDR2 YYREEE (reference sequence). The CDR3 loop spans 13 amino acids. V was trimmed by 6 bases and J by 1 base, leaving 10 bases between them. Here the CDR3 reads CASTPTPQETQYF. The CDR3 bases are TGTGCCAGCACTCCAACACCCCAAGAGACCCAGTACTTC. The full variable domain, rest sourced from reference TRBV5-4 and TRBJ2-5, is ETGVTQSPTHLIKTRGQQVTLRCSSQSGHNTVSWYQQALGQGPQFIFQYYREEENGRGNFPPRFSGLQFPNYSSELNVNALELDDSALYLCASTPTPQETQYFGPGTRLLVL.

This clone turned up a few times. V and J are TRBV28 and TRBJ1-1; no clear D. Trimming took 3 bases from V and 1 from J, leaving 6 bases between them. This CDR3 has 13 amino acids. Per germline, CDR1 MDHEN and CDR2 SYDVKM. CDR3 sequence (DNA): TGTGCCAGCAGTTTTCGGAGGAACACTGAAGCTTTCTTT. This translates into CASSFRRNTEAFF.

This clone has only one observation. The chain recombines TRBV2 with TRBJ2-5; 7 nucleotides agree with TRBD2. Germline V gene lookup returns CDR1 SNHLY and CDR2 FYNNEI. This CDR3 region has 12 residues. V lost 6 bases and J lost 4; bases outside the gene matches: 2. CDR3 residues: CASRTSTETQYF. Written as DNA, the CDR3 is TGTGCCAGCAGGACTAGCACAGAGACCCAGTACTTC.

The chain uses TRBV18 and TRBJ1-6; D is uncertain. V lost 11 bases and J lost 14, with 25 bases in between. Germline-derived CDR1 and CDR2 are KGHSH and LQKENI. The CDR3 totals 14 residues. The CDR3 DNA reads TGTGCCTTCCGATGGGCCATACTTATTCAAGCCCTCCACTTT. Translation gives CAFRWAILIQALHF.

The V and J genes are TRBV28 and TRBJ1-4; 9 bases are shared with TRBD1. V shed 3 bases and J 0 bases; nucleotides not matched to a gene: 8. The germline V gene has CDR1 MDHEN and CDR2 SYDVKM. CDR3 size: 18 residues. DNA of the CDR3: TGTGCCAGCAGTTTCCTGGGACAGGGCGCTGCAACTAATGAAAAACTGTTTTTT. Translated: CASSFLGQGAATNEKLFF.

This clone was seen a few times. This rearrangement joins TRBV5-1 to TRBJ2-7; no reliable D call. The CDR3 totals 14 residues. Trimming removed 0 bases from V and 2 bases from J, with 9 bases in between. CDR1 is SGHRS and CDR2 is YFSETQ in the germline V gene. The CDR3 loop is CASSLAAAAYEQYF. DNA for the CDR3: TGCGCCAGCAGCTTGGCGGCGGCCGCCTACGAGCAGTACTTC.

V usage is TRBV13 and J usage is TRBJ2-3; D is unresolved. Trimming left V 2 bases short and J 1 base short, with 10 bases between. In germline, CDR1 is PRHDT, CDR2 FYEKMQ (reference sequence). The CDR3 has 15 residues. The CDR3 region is CASSLTLYRTDTQYF. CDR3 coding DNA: TGTGCCAGCAGCTTAACGCTATACCGCACAGATACGCAGTATTTT.

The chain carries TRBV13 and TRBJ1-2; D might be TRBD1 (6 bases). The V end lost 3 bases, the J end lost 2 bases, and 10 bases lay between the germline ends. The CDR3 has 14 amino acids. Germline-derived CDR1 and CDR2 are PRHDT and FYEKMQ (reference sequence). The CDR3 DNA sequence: TGTGCCAGCAGCTTCAGGACAGCGAACTATGGCTACACCTTC. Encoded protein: CASSFRTANYGYTF. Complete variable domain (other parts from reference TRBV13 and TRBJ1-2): AAGVIQSPRHLIKEKRETATLKCYPIPRHDTVYWYQQGPGQDPQFLISFYEKMQSDKGSIPDRFSAQQFSDYHSELNMSSLELGDSALYFCASSFRTANYGYTFGSGTRLTVV.